Presented here are 25 T cell receptor beta chains from one specimen sequenced in a study of T cells in Graves' hyperthyroidism and ophthalmopathy. TCR beta CDR3 sequences were amplified from RNA transcripts. Primed by the HTBI set, a first-round RT-PCR was run on the TCR CDR3. From the multiplex PCR reads, TCRdb called clonotypes with MiXCR, one entry per CDR3 protein. This sample yields hundreds of thousands of distinct CDR3 sequences, of which 15% to 18% are seen a single time; roughly 7.7% belongs to the top ten. The sample consisted of blood. Receptor source: a woman aged 18-30 years with Graves' hyperthyroidism.

This clonotype showed up just a few times. The chain employs TRBV10-3 and TRBJ2-7; possibly TRBD1 for D (6 bases). The V gene's germline CDR1 is ENHRY and CDR2 SYGVKD. The ends were cut back, 6 bases at V and 3 bases at J, with 9 bases in the middle. There are 12 residues in the CDR3. The CDR3 reads CAIRQDSYEQYF. In DNA, the CDR3 is TGTGCCATCAGACAGGACAGCTACGAGCAGTACTTC.

This clonotype has more than one count but fewer than ten. The chain combines TRBV20-1 with TRBJ1-1; D remains unclear. The CDR3 has 13 residues. Germline CDR1 and CDR2: DFQATT and SNEGSKA (reference sequence). V lost 3 bases, J lost 4 bases, and 12 bases lay in between. The CDR3 DNA sequence: TGCAGTGCTAGTTGGGGTAAGGGCACTGAAGCTTTCTTT. Protein product: CSASWGKGTEAFF.

This clonotype was seen at least ten times. The gene calls are TRBV6-1 and TRBJ1-2, with TRBD1 identical over 9 bases. Trimming removed 11 bases from V and 6 bases from J; junction bases left unmatched: 16. Germline CDR1 and CDR2: MNHNS and SASEGT. CDR3 length equals 15 residues. The CDR3 reads CASRSRTGETHGYTF. In nucleotides, the CDR3 is TGTGCCTCGAGATCAAGGACAGGGGAAACTCATGGCTACACCTTC.

The CDR3 loop reads CASSLGRHLSGNTIYF. CDR3 in DNA: TGTGCCAGCAGCTTAGGGCGACACCTCTCTGGAAACACCATATATTTT. The rearrangement joins TRBV7-9 to TRBJ1-3; D uncertain. V lost 1 base and J 0 bases, leaving 10 bases between the germline ends. CDR3 length equals 16 residues. Germline V CDR1 and CDR2: SEHNR, FQNEAQ (reference sequence).

Ten or more counts support this clonotype. This chain connects TRBV18 to TRBJ2-7; tentative D call: TRBD2 (5 bases). Trimming removed 1 base at V and 2 bases at J, with 9 bases between. The CDR3 totals 14 residues. Per germline, CDR1 KGHSH and CDR2 LQKENI. The DNA of the CDR3 is TGTGCCAGCTCACCACGGGTACTAGCCTACGAGCAGTACTTC. Its translation: CASSPRVLAYEQYF.

This clonotype was recorded at least ten times. CDR3 nucleotide sequence: TGTGCCAGCAGTTACCAAACAGGGGTTTCCACTGAAGCTTTCTTT. It encodes CASSYQTGVSTEAFF. The chain employs TRBV6-5 and TRBJ1-1; TRBD1 matches 7 bases. Germline V gene sequence: CDR1 MNHEY, CDR2 SVGAGI. This CDR3 contains 15 residues. V shed 2 bases, J shed 4 bases, and the junction held 7 bases outside the gene matches.

Many counts were recorded for this clonotype. The chain employs TRBV6-1 and TRBJ2-1; D gene uncertain. The germline V gene encodes CDR1 MNHNS and CDR2 SASEGT. Between the trimmed V and J ends, which lost 5 bases and 12 bases, there was a span of 17 bases. This CDR3 spans 13 amino acids. The CDR3 DNA sequence: TGTGCCAGCAGTTATAGGTTGCTATCGGGGCAGTTCTTC. It yields the protein CASSYRLLSGQFF.

This clonotype was observed many times. This rearrangement joins TRBV7-9 to TRBJ1-4; 7 bases align to TRBD1. The V gene's germline CDR1 is SEHNR and CDR2 FQNEAQ (reference sequence). The CDR3 is made up of 13 amino acids. The junction had 4 bases not matched to a gene; V was cut back by 4 bases and J by 8 bases. The CDR3 here is CASSSGQTEKLFF. The CDR3 region has the DNA TGTGCCAGCAGCTCGGGACAGACAGAAAAACTGTTTTTT. Filled out from reference TRBV7-9 and TRBJ1-4, the complete variable domain reads DTGVSQNPRHKITKRGQNVTFRCDPISEHNRLYWYRQTLGQGPEFLTYFQNEAQLEKSRLLSDRFSAERPKGSFSTLEIQRTEQGDSAMYLCASSSGQTEKLFFGSGTQLSVL.

This clonotype was observed at least ten times. The chain uses TRBV7-8 and TRBJ1-4; no reliable D call. This CDR3 has 12 residues. Germline CDR1 and CDR2: SGHVS and FQNEAQ. V was clipped by 3 bases and J by 6 bases, with 5 bases between them. As DNA, the CDR3 is TGTGCCAGCAGCTTTAACTATGAAAAACTGTTTTTT. Protein sequence: CASSFNYEKLFF. Full variable domain (remainder filled in from reference TRBV7-8 and TRBJ1-4): GAGVSQSPRYKVAKRGQDVALRCDPISGHVSLFWYQQALGQGPEFLTYFQNEAQLDKSGLPSDRFFAERPEGSVSTLKIQRTQQEDSAVYLCASSFNYEKLFFGSGTQLSVL.

The table lists this clonotype with many counts. The chain is built from TRBV12-5 and TRBJ2-7; tentatively, D is TRBD1 (6 bases). The germline V gene encodes CDR1 LGHNT and CDR2 FRNRAP. V gave up 3 bases and J gave up 2 bases, with 23 bases separating them. This CDR3 comprises 18 residues. The CDR3: CASGLGLTGDLFAYEQYF. As DNA, the CDR3 is TGTGCTAGTGGTTTAGGGTTGACAGGCGACCTTTTTGCCTACGAGCAGTACTTC.

In this sample, this clonotype turned up many times. The rearrangement uses TRBV12-3 or TRBV12-4 and TRBJ2-1; 12 bases line up with TRBD2. The CDR3 consists of 16 residues. V lost 1 base to trimming and J lost 2 bases; unmatched junction nucleotides: 0. The CDR3 region has the DNA TGTGCCAGCAGTTTAGGGACTAGCGGGACCTACAATGAGCAGTTCTTC. This codes for CASSLGTSGTYNEQFF.

To note about this clonotype: This may come from a read error, since a much larger clone is one base off. The V and J genes are TRBV28 and TRBJ1-5; the D gene is possibly TRBD1 (5 bases). V lost 4 bases, J lost 0 bases, and 19 bases lay in between. CDR3 length equals 18 residues. The germline gives CDR1 MDHEN, CDR2 SYDVKM. The CDR3 loop is CASSSPGRPQGSNQPQHF. For the CDR3, the DNA is TGTGCCAGCAGTTCCCCGGGACGCCCTCAGGGTAGCAATCAGCCCCAGCATTTT.

This clonotype was observed a handful of times. This chain connects TRBV4-1 to TRBJ2-1; D tentatively fits TRBD1 or TRBD2 (5 bases each). Germline V gene data show CDR1 as MGHRA and CDR2 as YSYEKL. Trimming left V 0 bases short and J 0 bases short, with 15 bases between. The CDR3 extends over 18 amino acids. Written as DNA, the CDR3 is TGCGCCAGCAGCCAAGATCCCCTCGGGGCCAGCTCCTACAATGAGCAGTTCTTC. Translated, it gives CASSQDPLGASSYNEQFF.

The chain uses TRBV12-3 or TRBV12-4 and TRBJ2-2; TRBD2 matches 8 bases. CDR3 length equals 15 residues. V lost 5 bases to trimming and J lost 6 bases; unmatched junction nucleotides: 8. This chain's CDR3 is CASSDSGIMSGELFF. The DNA for the CDR3 is TGTGCCAGCAGTGATAGCGGGATCATGTCCGGGGAGCTGTTTTTT.

This clonotype has at least ten counts. The rearrangement links TRBV5-1 to TRBJ2-1; 8 bases agree with TRBD2. The germline V gene encodes CDR1 SGHRS and CDR2 YFSETQ. The CDR3 has 15 residues. Germline trimming cut 2 bases from V and 3 bases from J; bases unmatched to any gene: 4. The CDR3 coding sequence is TGCGCCAGCAGCTTTAGCGGGGCGGTCTACAATGAGCAGTTCTTC. Its translation is CASSFSGAVYNEQFF.

This clonotype occurred many times. V usage is TRBV11-3 and J usage is TRBJ2-3; a possible D gene is TRBD2 (6 bases). The CDR3 length is 15 residues. CDR1 and CDR2 (germline): SGHNT, YENEEA. V lost 5 bases, J lost 4 bases, and 16 bases lay in between. Here the CDR3 DNA reads TGTGCCAGCAGCCCCATGGGGGGAGCATCAGATACGCAGTATTTT. Its translation is CASSPMGGASDTQYF.

A single count supports this clonotype. At one of its ends the junction is not consistent with the germline gene, which may arise from a read error. V usage is TRBV9 and J usage is TRBJ2-5, with D uncertain. Germline values: CDR1 SGDLS, CDR2 YYNGEE. This CDR3 region has 13 residues. CDR3 sequence: CASSVADGETQCF. The CDR3 DNA reads as TGTGCCAGCAGCGTAGCCGATGGAGAGACCCAGTGCTTC.

The genes are TRBV20-1 and TRBJ2-1; 10 bases map to TRBD2. The germline V gene encodes CDR1 DFQATT and CDR2 SNEGSKA (reference sequence). There are 17 residues in the CDR3. The junction had 18 bases not matched to a gene; V was cut back by 1 base and J by 12 bases. The CDR3 protein is CSARAGPRGVLAGAQFF. CDR3 DNA sequence: TGCAGTGCTAGAGCTGGGCCGAGGGGGGTGCTAGCGGGGGCGCAGTTCTTC.

Ten or more counts support this clonotype. CDR3 DNA: TGTGCCAGCTCACGAGGAGGCCCAGGGGGACTGTATAGCAATCAGCCCCAGCATTTT. As protein: CASSRGGPGGLYSNQPQHF. The chain employs TRBV18 and TRBJ1-5, with 7 bases that match TRBD1. The CDR3 runs to 19 residues. With 4 bases clipped from V and 0 bases from J, the junction kept 15 bases outside the gene matches. Per the germline V gene, CDR1 is KGHSH and CDR2 is LQKENI.

This clonotype appeared many times. This chain links TRBV5-1 with TRBJ1-1; D not resolved. The germline CDR1 and CDR2 sequences are SGHRS and YFSETQ. The V gene lost 4 bases and the J gene lost 5 bases, with 18 bases spanning the gap. This CDR3 is 15 amino acids long. In nucleotides, the CDR3 is TGCGCCAGCAGCCCTCCCTGGGAGGGAGTGACTGAAGCTTTCTTT. Protein product: CASSPPWEGVTEAFF.

This clonotype was found many times. V usage is TRBV12-5 and J usage is TRBJ1-2; no firm D call. Between the trimmed V and J ends, which lost 6 bases and 2 bases, there was a span of 4 bases. Germline assignment: CDR1 LGHNT and CDR2 FRNRAP. The CDR3 totals 11 residues. This chain's CDR3 is CASGTNYGYTF. DNA for the CDR3: TGTGCTAGTGGGACGAACTATGGCTACACCTTC.

V gene TRBV12-3 or TRBV12-4 combines with J gene TRBJ1-2; D is uncertain. Trimming shortened V by 6 bases and J by 1 base, and 6 bases separated the two germline ends. The CDR3 sequence is 12 residues long. The CDR3 loop is CASRRVNYGYTF. The CDR3 DNA is TGTGCCAGCAGGAGGGTTAACTATGGCTACACCTTC.

In its sample, this clonotype was seen many times. The chain combines TRBV7-2 with TRBJ2-1, with 9 nucleotides matching TRBD2. The germline gives CDR1 SGHTA, CDR2 FQGNSA. This CDR3 has 15 residues. J lost 6 bases, V lost 3 bases, and 6 bases had no gene match. The chain's CDR3 is CASSFLSGSSNEQFF. The CDR3 bases are TGTGCCAGCAGCTTCCTTAGCGGGAGTAGCAATGAGCAGTTCTTC. Together with reference TRBV7-2 and TRBJ2-1, the CDR3 gives the full variable domain: GAGVSQSPSNKVTEKGKDVELRCDPISGHTALYWYRQSLGQGLEFLIYFQGNSAPDKSGLPSDRFSAERTGGSVSTLTIQRTQQEDSAVYLCASSFLSGSSNEQFFGPGTRLTVL.

V and J are TRBV9 and TRBJ2-1, with D perhaps TRBD2 (5 bases). CDR1 and CDR2 (germline): SGDLS, YYNGEE. There are 14 residues in the CDR3. V gave up 2 bases and J gave up 4 bases, with 10 bases separating them. The CDR3 protein is CASSVTTEYNEQFF. The CDR3 DNA sequence: TGTGCCAGCAGCGTGACTACAGAGTACAATGAGCAGTTCTTC. The entire variable domain, with the rest obtained from reference TRBV9 and TRBJ2-1, is as follows: DSGVTQTPKHLITATGQRVTLRCSPRSGDLSVYWYQQSLDQGLQFLIQYYNGEERAKGNILERFSAQQFPDLHSELNLSSLELGDSALYFCASSVTTEYNEQFFGPGTRLTVL.

There are many counts of this clonotype. V is TRBV30 and J is TRBJ2-1; 10 positions agree with TRBD2. The CDR3 has 18 residues. The germline CDR1 and CDR2 sequences are GTSNPN and SVGIG (reference sequence). With 0 bases clipped from V and 8 bases from J, the junction kept 16 bases outside the gene matches. The CDR3 sequence: CAWSVTLMASGRDDEQFF. The CDR3 DNA is TGTGCCTGGAGTGTAACTCTTATGGCTAGCGGGAGAGACGATGAGCAGTTCTTC.